This T cell receptor beta chain was obtained from a study of tissue T cells after allogeneic stem cell transplantation. Germline CDR1 is SGHSN and CDR2 is HYEKVE. V was clipped by 1 base and J by 2 bases, with 6 bases between them. This CDR3 is 13 amino acids long. Assay used: immunoSEQ multiplex PCR; TCRdb lists only in-frame clones, some missing. The sample consists of about 7,400 clones, 30% to 35% of them appearing once. Indicated time point: mouse harvest day 14 after allogeneic transplant. Each mouse received 10^7 T-cell-depleted marrow cells plus 10^6 splenic CD5+ T cells by tail vein. With respect to this clone: Its specificity is not known. Mouse gene names and germline throughout. The read terminates 1 residue before the CDR3 end, so the remaining end is supplied by the germline J gene.

Whole-study findings and limits: Anatomically similar tissues had similar TCR repertoires within each patient.

The chain uses TRBV12-1 and TRBJ2-4; either TRBD1 or TRBD2 may supply D (5 bases each). The sequencing sample was made of skin. This clonotype was obtained from a female BALB/c mouse given C57BL/6 T cells with graft-versus-host disease after an allogeneic hematopoietic cell transplant. CDR3 region: CASSLGVQNTLYF. The part of the CDR3 DNA that was read is TGTGCCAGCTCTCTGGGGGTTCAAAACACCTTGTAC.